These 9 T cell receptor beta chains came from one sample sequenced in a study of beta chain features in type 1 diabetes. Study-level findings and limits: Shorter TCRB CDR3s, moderately but significantly so, marked every one of the four CD4+ subsets in Type 1 diabetes patients.

Their cognate antigens are unknown. The whole isolated RNA underwent reverse transcription, so sequencing captured expressed TCRB transcripts. Using immunoSEQ multiplex PCR, the repertoire was profiled, and TCRdb retains in-frame clones only, with some absent. This sample has 65,000 to 85,000 clones, with about 50% found just once. The sample comprised central memory CD4+ T cells from blood. The origin of the receptors is a man aged 25-40 years with type 1 diabetes.

The chain combines TRBV5-1 with TRBJ2-1; perhaps TRBD2 as D (5 bases). Between the trimmed V and J ends, which lost 7 bases and 8 bases, there was a span of 10 bases. Germline V gene lookup returns CDR1 SGHRS and CDR2 YFSETQ. There are 11 residues in the CDR3. The CDR3 nucleotides are TGCGCCAGCCAGGCGGGTCATGAGCAGTTCTTC. As protein: CASQAGHEQFF.

The chain employs TRBV2 and TRBJ1-5; D may be TRBD1 (5 bases). CDR3 length: 13 amino acids. CDR1 and CDR2 (germline): SNHLY, FYNNEI. V was cut by 11 bases and J by 3 bases, with 14 bases left in between. The CDR3 is CAGRRQINQPQHF. Written as DNA, the CDR3 is TGTGCCGGACGGCGACAGATCAATCAGCCCCAGCATTTT.

The V call is TRBV11-2, the J call TRBJ2-3; 8 bases agree with TRBD1. CDR3 length equals 14 residues. V gave up 1 base and J gave up 6 bases; unmatched junction bases: 3. CDR1 and CDR2 from the germline V gene are SGHAT and FQNNGV. The CDR3 reads CASSLGDRSDTQYF. The CDR3 nucleotides are TGTGCCAGCAGCTTAGGGGACAGGTCGGATACGCAGTATTTT.

This chain links TRBV7-8 with TRBJ2-3, with 16 bases lining up with TRBD2. This CDR3 is built from 18 residues. Germline CDR1 SGHVS, CDR2 FQNEAQ. The V gene end was trimmed by 4 bases and the J gene end by 3 bases; junction bases not matched to a gene: 7. DNA for the CDR3: TGTGCCAGCAGCTCCCCGGGACTAGCGGGGGGGCCAACAGATACGCAGTATTTT. Amino acids: CASSSPGLAGGPTDTQYF.

The CDR3, as DNA: TGCGCCAGCAGCTTGGGGACAGGTTTGAAAACAGATACGCAGTATTTT. Its protein product is CASSLGTGLKTDTQYF. This rearrangement joins TRBV5-1 to TRBJ2-3; the match to TRBD1 covers 7 bases. The CDR3 totals 16 residues. With V trimmed by 0 bases and J by 3 bases, 7 bases remained unmatched. Germline-derived CDR1 and CDR2 are SGHRS and YFSETQ.

The chain uses TRBV4-3 and TRBJ2-5, with TRBD2 matching 7 bases. J was trimmed by 4 bases and V by 0 bases; bases with no gene match: 8. This CDR3 is built from 16 residues. CDR1 is LGHNA and CDR2 is YSLEER in the germline V gene. CDR3 coding DNA: TGCGCCAGCAGCCAAGAAGGAGCGGGGCGGGGAGAGACCCAGTACTTC. It translates to CASSQEGAGRGETQYF.

The V call is TRBV19, the J call TRBJ2-1; 13 bases are a match to TRBD2. Looked up from germline, CDR1 is LNHDA and CDR2 is SQIVND (reference sequence). The CDR3 is 20 residues long. Trimming cost V 9 bases and J 2 bases; bases outside gene matches: 19. The CDR3 DNA reads TGTGCCAGCACGCATTCTCCGGGACTAGCGGGACGGAGTACCTACAATGAGCAGTTCTTC. Translating gives CASTHSPGLAGRSTYNEQFF.

The chain employs TRBV2 and TRBJ2-2; 8 bases align to TRBD1. Looked up from germline, CDR1 is SNHLY and CDR2 is FYNNEI. The CDR3 has 15 residues. J was trimmed by 2 bases and V by 6 bases; bases with no gene match: 5. CDR3 bases: TGTGCCAGCAGGAGGGACAGGTCAAACACCGGGGAGCTGTTTTTT. Its translation: CASRRDRSNTGELFF.

This clone turned up a few times. The gene calls are TRBV5-4 and TRBJ1-1; D is undetermined. This CDR3 is built from 13 residues. With 4 bases removed from V and 6 bases from J, the gap between germline ends came to 13 bases. Germline V gene sequence: CDR1 SGHNT, CDR2 YYREEE (reference sequence). CDR3 sequence reads: CASSPRTDAEAFF. The CDR3 DNA follows: TGTGCCAGCAGCCCCCGCACAGATGCTGAAGCTTTCTTT. The variable domain in full, completed from reference TRBV5-4 and TRBJ1-1, reads ETGVTQSPTHLIKTRGQQVTLRCSSQSGHNTVSWYQQALGQGPQFIFQYYREEENGRGNFPPRFSGLQFPNYSSELNVNALELDDSALYLCASSPRTDAEAFFGQGTRLTVV.